This T cell receptor beta chain is drawn from a study of T cell responses to AZD1222 COVID-19 vaccine. Study-wide findings and caveats: Repertoire sampling happened only post peak T cell response. The donors showed a predominance of white British ancestry and of females, with possible underestimation of clonal diversity. Baseline testing showed seropositivity in only a handful of AZD1222 recipients.

Profiling relied on immunoSEQ multiplex PCR, and the TCRdb table lists in-frame clones only, not all of them. Here the sample spans some 140,000 clones, about 89% being singletons. Comments on this clone: Its specificity is unknown.

Germline V gene sequence: CDR1 WSHSY, CDR2 SAAADI. This CDR3 is 14 amino acids long. The V gene lost 6 bases and the J gene lost 1 base, with 13 bases spanning the gap. This receptor was identified in an adult who received the AZD1222 COVID-19 vaccine. Source: peripheral blood, taken 28 days after the second AZD1222 dose. The chain recombines TRBV10-2 with TRBJ2-7, with D perhaps TRBD1 (6 bases). In DNA, the CDR3 is TGCGCCAGCAGCGACCCTGACAGGTCCTACGAGCAGTACTTC. Translation: CASSDPDRSYEQYF.